Reported below is one TCR beta chain. Many counts were recorded for this clone. Its antigen is still unknown. Base-call qualities are not available, and no considerably larger clone is one nucleotide away. The entire amount of isolated RNA was reverse transcribed using the High Capacity cDNA Reverse Transcription Kit, so the sequenced TCRB transcripts were expressed ones. Deep immunoSEQ sequencing was performed on naive, central memory and regulatory T cell samples, with an average of around 3.4 million total reads per sample. Sorted cells were lysed in RLT buffer and RNA was extracted with DNase-treated RNeasy Micro or Mini kits, depending on cell number. To prevent cross-contamination, every cell subset was processed on its own, while patient and healthy donor samples were processed together. The immunoSEQ multiplex PCR was used to amplify TCRB sequences from cDNA, generating 87-bp fragments that spanned the CDR3 region. The amplicons were sequenced using the Illumina HiSeq platform. As for how the authors treated the data: Synthetic template baselines were used to correct PCR bias computationally, reads within Hamming distance 2 were collapsed together, and singletons that could not be merged were discarded. By aligning reads against IMGT, V, D and J genes, CDR3 length, and insertions or deletions at six rearrangement sites were assigned. Within each subset, clonotype counts were normalized to sorted cell number, after which true diversity and Gini coefficients were computed with the tcR R package. The overlap coefficient, calculated on TCRB nucleotide sequences, was used to measure repertoire sharing. This is the immuneACCESS table as TCRdb keeps it, with only in-frame sequences that have V and J called. A part of the clones is gone; compared with another copy, unresolved V genes explain less than half, and the rest is unexplained. V, J and clone size were drawn from that table, and D and trimming were deduced from the DNA. In all, the sample holds roughly 300,000 clones, and less than 9.5% of those were seen once. The top ten clonotypes cover around 0.44% of the sample.

These data come from a study of beta chain features in type 1 diabetes (dated by TCRdb to between 2018 and 2020). In terms of the full investigation: No differences in mean age, gender distribution, total cell number or subset yield were found between patients and healthy donors. The study compared TCRB repertoires of sorted circulating CD4+ T cell subsets between recently diagnosed type 1 diabetes patients and matched healthy donors. Naive and central memory subsets were obtained from all 30 or so donors, but regulatory and stem cell-like memory subsets were isolated from only 8 patients and roughly eight healthy donors. Across all samples, fewer than 110,000,000 sorted cells were examined, and cell number per subset correlated strongly with RNA yield. The paper's findings and limits, for the study overall: PCR may preferentially amplify shorter templates, but because patient and control samples were amplified and corrected together, any resulting skew would affect both groups equally. At VDJ recombination sites, type 1 diabetes patients had fewer insertions and more deleted nucleotides, which implies abnormalities in thymic rearrangement. Because the HLA sub-analyses included only small numbers of individuals, any influence of HLA type on TCRB rearrangement was left unresolved. Because cDNA rather than genomic DNA was sequenced, highly expressing activated cells could have been over-represented, although no difference in activation and CD3 levels was found between groups. In all four CD4+ subsets, TCRB CDR3 length was moderately but significantly shorter in type 1 diabetes patients. Naive, central memory and regulatory TCRB repertoires appeared more similar among patients than among healthy donors.

Each donor gave one peripheral blood draw, roughly 0.11 L on average, collected into heparinised tubes. A BD FACSAria II and a panel including CD45RO, CCR7, CD25, CD127, CD95 and CD27 were used to sort naive, central memory, regulatory and stem cell-like memory CD4+ T cells. Purity was above 98% for every sorted population. Right away, PBMCs were isolated by Lymphoprep density gradient centrifugation and were stained directly, with no culture step. So that batch effects would be minimized, each experiment stained and sorted samples in pairs, pairing one healthy donor with one patient. Spanning cysteine to phenylalanine, the CDR3 consists of 14 amino acids. CDR3 DNA is the only sequence kept; it has 42 bases, read in frame from the first base. V is cut back by 5 bases and J by 5 bases, with 7 bases in the junction unmatched. CDR1 and CDR2 (SGHKS, YYEKEE) derive from the germline V gene (reference sequence).

Sequencing was done on a sample of central memory CD4+ T cells from blood. The clonotype originates from a woman aged 18-35 years in good health. This chain is built from TRBV5-5 and TRBJ2-1, and TRBD2 matches 7 of the central bases. The DNA reads TGTGCCAGCAGGTCGGCTAGCGGTAACAATGAGCAGTTCTTC. This encodes CASRSASGNNEQFF.